This T cell receptor (beta chain) was sequenced in a study of cytomegalovirus exposure and HLA in healthy donors. Regarding the study as a whole: Donor immune exposure was known only as CMV serostatus. A missense variant in DCLRE1C was later tied to TCR beta V- and J-gene trimming.

Losses at the gene ends were 0 bases for V and 2 bases for J; bases not matched to a gene: 6. The CDR3 extends over 17 amino acids. The germline V gene has CDR1 SGHRS and CDR2 YFSETQ. Healthy bone marrow donors formed the donor group. With regard to this clone: Antigen: not known.

Amplification used 60 Vbeta primers and 13 Jbeta primers. Method: immunoSEQ multiplex PCR; TCRdb's copy keeps in-frame clones and lacks some. The sample has around 170,000 clones, approximately 80% seen once. Sequencing was carried out using PBMCs. This receptor was taken from a man aged 60 to 75 in good health and CMV-seronegative. The chain recombines TRBV5-1 with TRBJ2-7, with 12 bases lining up with TRBD2. CDR3 protein: CASSLGPSGGVPYEQYF. The CDR3 nucleotides read TGCGCCAGCAGCTTGGGTCCTAGCGGGGGGGTCCCCTACGAGCAGTACTTC.